Detailed here is one T cell receptor beta chain. The data originate from a study of monozygotic twins with inflammatory bowel disease. Total RNA was isolated from whole blood without T cell sorting. Using the 5' RACE reads, TCRdb records one entry per CDR3 protein without DNA. This repertoire comprises some 170,000 distinct CDR3 sequences; its ten largest clones make up around 2.8%. There are 13 residues in the CDR3. Germline values: CDR1 SGHRS, CDR2 YFSETQ. V is TRBV5-1 and J is TRBJ2-7; TCRdb proposes TRBD1, but this gene call is untestable without DNA. The sequencing sample was made of blood. The receptor was derived from a human donor with ulcerative colitis or Crohn's disease, or a healthy co-twin of an affected twin (not recorded which). The CDR3 reads CASSLLGAYEQYF.